This T cell receptor beta chain emerged from a study of blood T cell repertoires in COVID-19. Trimming removed 7 bases at V and 0 bases at J, with 9 bases between. The CDR3 totals 13 residues. The germline V gene has CDR1 LNHDA and CDR2 SQIVND (reference sequence). TCRdb's copy holds only in-frame clones and misses some; the assay was immunoSEQ multiplex PCR. The data hold about 190,000 clones, with roughly 84% observed a single time. The chain employs TRBV19 and TRBJ2-5; no clear D gene. This receptor was identified in a woman aged 25 to 39 who had been exposed to COVID-19. Sequenced input: PBMCs or T cells enriched from blood (not recorded which). The CDR3: CASKSVYQETQYF. The CDR3 coding sequence is TGTGCCAGTAAATCCGTGTACCAAGAGACCCAGTACTTC.